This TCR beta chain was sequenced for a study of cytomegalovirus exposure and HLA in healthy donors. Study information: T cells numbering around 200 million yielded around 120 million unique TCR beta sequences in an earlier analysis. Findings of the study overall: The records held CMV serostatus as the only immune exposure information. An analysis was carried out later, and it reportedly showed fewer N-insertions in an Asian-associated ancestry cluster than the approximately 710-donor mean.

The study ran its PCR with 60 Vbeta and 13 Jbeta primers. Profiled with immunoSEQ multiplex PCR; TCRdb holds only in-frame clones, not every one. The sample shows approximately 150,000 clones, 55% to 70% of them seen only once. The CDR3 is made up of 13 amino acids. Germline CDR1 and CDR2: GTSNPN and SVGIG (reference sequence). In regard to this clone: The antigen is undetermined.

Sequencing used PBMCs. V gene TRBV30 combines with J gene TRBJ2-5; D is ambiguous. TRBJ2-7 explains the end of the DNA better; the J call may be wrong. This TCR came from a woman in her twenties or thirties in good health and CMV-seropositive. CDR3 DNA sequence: TGTGCCTGGAGTGTATGGCTGAACTACGAGCAGTACTTC. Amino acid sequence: CAWSVWLNYEQYF.